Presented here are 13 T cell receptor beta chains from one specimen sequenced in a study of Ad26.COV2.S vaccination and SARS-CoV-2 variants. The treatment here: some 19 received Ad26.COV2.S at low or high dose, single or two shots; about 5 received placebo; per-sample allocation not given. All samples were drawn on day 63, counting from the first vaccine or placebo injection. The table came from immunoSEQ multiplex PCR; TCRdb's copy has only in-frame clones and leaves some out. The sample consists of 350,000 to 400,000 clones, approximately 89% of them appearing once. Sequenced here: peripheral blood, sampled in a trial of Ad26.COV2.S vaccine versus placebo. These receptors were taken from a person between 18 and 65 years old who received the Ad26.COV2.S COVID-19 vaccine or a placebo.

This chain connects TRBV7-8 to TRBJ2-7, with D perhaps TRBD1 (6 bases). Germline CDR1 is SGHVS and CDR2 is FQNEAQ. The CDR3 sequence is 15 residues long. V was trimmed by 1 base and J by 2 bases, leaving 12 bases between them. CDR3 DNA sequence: TGTGCCAGCAGCTTAGAAGAGGGACATACCTACGAGCAGTACTTC. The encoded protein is CASSLEEGHTYEQYF.

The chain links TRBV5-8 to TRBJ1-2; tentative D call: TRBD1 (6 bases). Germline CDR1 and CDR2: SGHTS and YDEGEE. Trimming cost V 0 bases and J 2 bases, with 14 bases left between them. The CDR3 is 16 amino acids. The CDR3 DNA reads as TGTGCCAGCAGCTTGGACCGGACAGCACCCAACTATGGCTACACCTTC. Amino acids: CASSLDRTAPNYGYTF.

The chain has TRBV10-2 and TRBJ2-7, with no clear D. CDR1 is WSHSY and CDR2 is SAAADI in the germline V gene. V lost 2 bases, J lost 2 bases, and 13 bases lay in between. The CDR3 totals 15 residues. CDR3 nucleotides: TGCGCCAGCAGTGAGAACTACCGCGTTGCCTACGAGCAGTACTTC. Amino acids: CASSENYRVAYEQYF.

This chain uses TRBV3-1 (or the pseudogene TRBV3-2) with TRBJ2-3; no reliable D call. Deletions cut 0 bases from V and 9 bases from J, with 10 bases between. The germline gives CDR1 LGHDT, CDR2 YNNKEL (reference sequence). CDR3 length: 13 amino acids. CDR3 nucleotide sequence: TGTGCCAGCAGCCAAGAGAGACGGCGGACGCAGTATTTT. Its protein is CASSQERRRTQYF.

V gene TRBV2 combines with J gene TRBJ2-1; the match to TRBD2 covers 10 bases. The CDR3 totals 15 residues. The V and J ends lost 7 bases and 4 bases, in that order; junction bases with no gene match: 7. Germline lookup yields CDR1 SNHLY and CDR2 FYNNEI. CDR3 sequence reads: CASTSGTSEYNEQFF. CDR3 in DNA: TGTGCCAGCACGTCCGGGACTAGCGAATACAATGAGCAGTTCTTC.

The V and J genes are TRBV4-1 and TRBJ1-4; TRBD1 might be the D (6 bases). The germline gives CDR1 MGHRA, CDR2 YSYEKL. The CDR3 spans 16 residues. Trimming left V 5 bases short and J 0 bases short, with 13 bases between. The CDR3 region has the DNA TGCGCCAGCAGCGTCACAGGGAGAGCAACTAATGAAAAACTGTTTTTT. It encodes CASSVTGRATNEKLFF.

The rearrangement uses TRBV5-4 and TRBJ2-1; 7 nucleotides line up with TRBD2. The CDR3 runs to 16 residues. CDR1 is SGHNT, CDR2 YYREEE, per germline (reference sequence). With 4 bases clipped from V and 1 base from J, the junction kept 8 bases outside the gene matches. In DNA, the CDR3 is TGTGCCAGCAGCCCCTCAGCGGGATTGTCCTACAATGAGCAGTTCTTC. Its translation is CASSPSAGLSYNEQFF.

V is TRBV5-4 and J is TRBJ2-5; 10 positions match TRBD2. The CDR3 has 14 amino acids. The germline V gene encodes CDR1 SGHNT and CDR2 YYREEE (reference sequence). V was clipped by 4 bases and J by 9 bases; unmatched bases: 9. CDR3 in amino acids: CASSNPGLAIPQYF. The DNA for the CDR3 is TGTGCCAGCAGCAATCCGGGACTAGCGATCCCCCAGTACTTC.

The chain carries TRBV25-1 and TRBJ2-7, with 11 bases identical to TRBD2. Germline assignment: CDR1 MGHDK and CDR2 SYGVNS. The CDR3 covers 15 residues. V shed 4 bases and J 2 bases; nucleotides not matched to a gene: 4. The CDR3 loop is CASSVLAGETYEQYF. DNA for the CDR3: TGTGCCAGCAGTGTACTAGCGGGAGAGACCTACGAGCAGTACTTC.

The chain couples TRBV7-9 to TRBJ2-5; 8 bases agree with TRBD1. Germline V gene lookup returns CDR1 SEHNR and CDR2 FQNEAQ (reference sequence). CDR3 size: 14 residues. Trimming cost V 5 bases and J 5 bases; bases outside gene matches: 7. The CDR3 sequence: CASSVTGAGETQYF. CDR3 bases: TGTGCCAGCAGCGTGACAGGGGCAGGGGAGACCCAGTACTTC. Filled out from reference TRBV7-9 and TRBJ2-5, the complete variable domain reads DTGVSQNPRHKITKRGQNVTFRCDPISEHNRLYWYRQTLGQGPEFLTYFQNEAQLEKSRLLSDRFSAERPKGSFSTLEIQRTEQGDSAMYLCASSVTGAGETQYFGPGTRLLVL.

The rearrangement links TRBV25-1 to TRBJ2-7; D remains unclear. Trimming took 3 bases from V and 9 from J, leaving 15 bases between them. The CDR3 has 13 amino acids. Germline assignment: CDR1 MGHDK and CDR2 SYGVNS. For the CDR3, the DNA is TGTGCCAGCAGTGACCCCCGTAACGTCGTGCAGTACTTC. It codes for CASSDPRNVVQYF.

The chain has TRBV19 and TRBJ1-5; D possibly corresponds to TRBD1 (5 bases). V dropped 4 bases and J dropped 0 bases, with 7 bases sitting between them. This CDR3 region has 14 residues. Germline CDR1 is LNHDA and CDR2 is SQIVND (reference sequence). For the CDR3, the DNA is TGTGCCAGTAGTAGGACAAATAGCAATCAGCCCCAGCATTTT. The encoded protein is CASSRTNSNQPQHF. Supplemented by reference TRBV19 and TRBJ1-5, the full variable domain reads DGGITQSPKYLFRKEGQNVTLSCEQNLNHDAMYWYRQDPGQGLRLIYYSQIVNDFQKGDIAEGYSVSREKKESFPLTVTSAQKNPTAFYLCASSRTNSNQPQHFGDGTRLSIL.

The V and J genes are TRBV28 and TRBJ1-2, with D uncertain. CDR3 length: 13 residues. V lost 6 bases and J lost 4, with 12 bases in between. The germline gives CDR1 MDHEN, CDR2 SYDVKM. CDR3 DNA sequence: TGTGCCAGCAGCCCTCCGCCCGTCTATGGCTACACCTTC. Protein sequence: CASSPPPVYGYTF.